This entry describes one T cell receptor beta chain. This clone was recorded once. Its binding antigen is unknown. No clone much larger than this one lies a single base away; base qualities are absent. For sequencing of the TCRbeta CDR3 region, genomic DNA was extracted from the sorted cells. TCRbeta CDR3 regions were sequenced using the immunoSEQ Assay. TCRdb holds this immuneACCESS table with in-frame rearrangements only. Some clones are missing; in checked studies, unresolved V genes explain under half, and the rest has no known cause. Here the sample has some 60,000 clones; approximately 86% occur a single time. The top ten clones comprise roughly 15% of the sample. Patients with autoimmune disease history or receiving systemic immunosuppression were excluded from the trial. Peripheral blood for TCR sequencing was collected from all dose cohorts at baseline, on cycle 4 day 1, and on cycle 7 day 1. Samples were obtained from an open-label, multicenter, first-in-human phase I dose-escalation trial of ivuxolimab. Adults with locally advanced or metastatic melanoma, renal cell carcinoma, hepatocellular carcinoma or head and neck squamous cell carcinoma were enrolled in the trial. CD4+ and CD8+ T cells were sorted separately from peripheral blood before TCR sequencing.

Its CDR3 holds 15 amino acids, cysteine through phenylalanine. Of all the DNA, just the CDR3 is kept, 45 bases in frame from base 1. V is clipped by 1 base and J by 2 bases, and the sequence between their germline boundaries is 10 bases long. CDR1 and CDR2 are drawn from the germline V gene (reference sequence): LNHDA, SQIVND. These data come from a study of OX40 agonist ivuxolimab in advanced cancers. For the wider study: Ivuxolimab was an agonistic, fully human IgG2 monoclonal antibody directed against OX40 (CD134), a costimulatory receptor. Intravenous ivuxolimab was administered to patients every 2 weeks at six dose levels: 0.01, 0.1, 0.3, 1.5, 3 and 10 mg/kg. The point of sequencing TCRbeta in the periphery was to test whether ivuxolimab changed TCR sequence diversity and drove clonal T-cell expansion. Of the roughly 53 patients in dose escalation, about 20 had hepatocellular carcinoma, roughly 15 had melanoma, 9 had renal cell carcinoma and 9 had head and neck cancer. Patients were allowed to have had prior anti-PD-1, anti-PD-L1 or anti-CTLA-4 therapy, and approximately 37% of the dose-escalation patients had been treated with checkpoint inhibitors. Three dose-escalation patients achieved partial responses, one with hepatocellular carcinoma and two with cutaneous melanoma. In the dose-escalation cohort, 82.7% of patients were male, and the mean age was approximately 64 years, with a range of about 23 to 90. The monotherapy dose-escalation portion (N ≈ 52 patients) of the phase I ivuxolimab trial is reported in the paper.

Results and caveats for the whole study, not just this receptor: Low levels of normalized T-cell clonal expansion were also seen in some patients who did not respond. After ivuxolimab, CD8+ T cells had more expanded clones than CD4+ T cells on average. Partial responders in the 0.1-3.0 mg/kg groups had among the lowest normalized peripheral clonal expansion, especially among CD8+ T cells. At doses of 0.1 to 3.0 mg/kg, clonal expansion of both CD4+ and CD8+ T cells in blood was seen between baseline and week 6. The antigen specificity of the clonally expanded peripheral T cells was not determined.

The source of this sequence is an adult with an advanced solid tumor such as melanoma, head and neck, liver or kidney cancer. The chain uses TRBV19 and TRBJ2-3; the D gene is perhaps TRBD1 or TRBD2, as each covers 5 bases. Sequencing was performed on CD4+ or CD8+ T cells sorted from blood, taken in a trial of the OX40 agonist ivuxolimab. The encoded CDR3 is CASSIVAGTTDTQYF. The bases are TGTGCCAGTAGTATAGTGGCAGGGACCACAGATACGCAGTATTTT.